What follows is one T cell receptor (beta chain) and its context. Its antigen is unidentified. CDR1 and CDR2 from the germline V gene are MNHEY and SVGAGI. Deletions cut 0 bases from V and 0 bases from J, with 12 bases between. The CDR3 has 16 residues. This record comes from a study of PD-L1 blockade in urothelial cancer. Study as a whole: The analyses of blood took place 3 weeks (second dose) and 6 weeks after treatment start. Median blood clonality was roughly 0.087, with 75,000 to 100,000 unique TCRs. General study results and limits: A below-median TCR clonality in blood before treatment predicted better survival.

Time point specified: peripheral blood 6 weeks after treatment start. The table came from immunoSEQ multiplex PCR; TCRdb's copy has only in-frame clones and leaves some out. The sample holds about 51,000 clones, more than 75% seen once. The source was PBMCs, collected around atezolizumab (anti-PD-L1) treatment. The clonotype comes from a man between 60 and 75 years old with urothelial cancer. This rearrangement joins TRBV6-5 to TRBJ2-7; TRBD2 might be the D (5 bases). The CDR3 DNA is TGTGCCAGCAGTTACTCGATAGCGATGAGCTCCTACGAGCAGTACTTC. It yields the protein CASSYSIAMSSYEQYF.